This record looks at one T cell receptor beta chain sequence and its context. The sample originates from a study of blood T cell repertoires in COVID-19. Study information: Acute-phase and convalescent COVID-19 samples originated in the United States, Italy and Spain. PBMCs, B-cell-depleted T cells, or T cells provided the cDNA or gDNA that made up the material.

This CDR3 spans 15 amino acids. The germline V gene encodes CDR1 SGHTA and CDR2 FQGTGA. V lost 1 base to trimming and J lost 7 bases; unmatched junction nucleotides: 4. Original handling: Reference gene primer amplification gave estimated nucleated cell counts. TCRdb's copy holds only in-frame clones and misses some; the assay was immunoSEQ multiplex PCR. V and J calls and clone size are copied from that table; D and trimming were computed from the DNA. Here the sample spans 200,000 to 250,000 clones, 80% to 90% being singletons. The V call is TRBV7-3, the J call TRBJ1-6; TRBD1 matches at 7 bases. Material: peripheral blood. The receptor was isolated from a woman older than 75 with active or convalescent COVID-19. The CDR3 here is CASSLKPGGNSPLHF. The CDR3 region has the DNA TGTGCCAGCAGCTTAAAGCCAGGGGGGAATTCACCCCTCCACTTT.